These 9 T cell receptor beta chains came from one sample sequenced in a study of blood T cell repertoires in COVID-19. The assay was immunoSEQ multiplex PCR, and TCRdb's table has in-frame clones only and misses some. The sample carries under 250,000 clones, roughly nine tenths recorded once. Sequenced sample: PBMCs or T cells enriched from blood (not recorded which). The receptors here all came from a woman aged 30 to 39 with acute COVID-19.

In this sample, this clone turned up once. V gene TRBV7-2 combines with J gene TRBJ1-1; possibly TRBD1 for D (5 bases). Germline-derived CDR1 and CDR2 are SGHTA and FQGNSA. Deletions cut 4 bases from V and 1 base from J, with 10 bases between. CDR3 size: 14 residues. CDR3 loop: CASSSNQGNTEAFF. In DNA form, the CDR3 reads TGTGCCAGCAGCTCAAACCAGGGGAACACTGAAGCTTTCTTT.

The chain links TRBV4-3 to TRBJ2-7, with 9 positions matching TRBD2. The CDR3 totals 18 residues. Germline values: CDR1 LGHNA, CDR2 YSLEER. The V and J ends lost 0 bases and 3 bases, in that order; junction bases with no gene match: 12. As DNA, the CDR3 is TGCGCCAGCAGCCAAGACTTTATGGCTAGCGGGGCGTACTACGAGCAGTACTTC. It is translated as CASSQDFMASGAYYEQYF.

The J gene is TRBJ2-1, the V gene TRBV5-1, with 15 bases identical to TRBD2. CDR1 and CDR2 (germline): SGHRS, YFSETQ. J gave up 8 bases and V 4 bases, and 4 bases lay outside the gene matches. The CDR3 has 15 amino acids. CDR3 bases: TGCGCCAGCAGCCTCAGGACTAGCGGGGGGGATGAGCAGTTCTTC. This codes for CASSLRTSGGDEQFF. Drawing the rest from reference TRBV5-1 and TRBJ2-1, the complete variable domain is KAGVTQTPRYLIKTRGQQVTLSCSPISGHRSVSWYQQTPGQGLQFLFEYFSETQRNKGNFPGRFSGRQFSNSRSEMNVSTLELGDSALYLCASSLRTSGGDEQFFGPGTRLTVL.

CDR3 region: CASSLQGEGYTF. The DNA for the CDR3 is TGTGCCAGCAGTTTACAGGGGGAAGGCTACACCTTC. The rearrangement links TRBV12-3 or TRBV12-4 to TRBJ1-2, with 7 bases identical to TRBD1. V gave up 2 bases and J gave up 8 bases; unmatched junction bases: 2. The CDR3 sequence is 12 residues long.

This chain connects TRBV2 to TRBJ2-7; D might be TRBD2 (7 bases). Germline CDR1 reads SNHLY; CDR2 reads FYNNEI. The CDR3 spans 15 residues. With 1 base removed from V and 2 bases from J, the gap between germline ends came to 12 bases. This CDR3 is CASSEEGEGPYEQYF. Here the CDR3 DNA reads TGTGCCAGCAGTGAAGAGGGGGAGGGCCCCTACGAGCAGTACTTC. The full variable domain, completed using reference TRBV2 and TRBJ2-7, is EPEVTQTPSHQVTQMGQEVILRCVPISNHLYFYWYRQILGQKVEFLVSFYNNEISEKSEIFDDQFSVERPDGSNFTLKIRSTKLEDSAMYFCASSEEGEGPYEQYFGPGTRLTVT.

V and J are TRBV24-1 and TRBJ2-2; 7 bases fit TRBD2. This CDR3 has 16 amino acids. Germline V gene data show CDR1 as KGHDR and CDR2 as SFDVKD. Losses at the gene ends were 4 bases for V and 2 bases for J; bases not matched to a gene: 6. CDR3 protein: CATSDLSGENTGELFF. The CDR3 DNA reads TGTGCCACCAGTGACCTGAGCGGGGAAAACACCGGGGAGCTGTTTTTT.

This clone was seen only a few times. This sequence joins TRBV19 and TRBJ1-2; TRBD1 matches at 9 bases. Germline assignment: CDR1 LNHDA and CDR2 SQIVND (reference sequence). V shed 5 bases, J shed 5 bases, and the junction held 12 bases outside the gene matches. The CDR3 consists of 16 residues. This chain's CDR3 is CASSSEGTGFMYGYTF. The CDR3 nucleotides are TGTGCCAGTAGTTCGGAGGGGACAGGGTTCATGTATGGCTACACCTTC.

The V and J genes are TRBV30 and TRBJ1-1; 7 bases agree with TRBD1. The CDR3 runs to 15 residues. V was pared by 4 bases and J by 2 bases, with 10 bases of the junction left unmatched. Germline V CDR1 and CDR2: GTSNPN, SVGIG (reference sequence). The CDR3 nucleotides are TGTGCCTGGACCCCTAAAGGGGGCATCAACACTGAAGCTTTCTTT. This sequence encodes CAWTPKGGINTEAFF.

This clone was seen once. The CDR3 nucleotides read TGTGCCAGCAGCTTAGGAGGCCCACAGGGGGCTTATGGCTACACCTTC. It is translated as CASSLGGPQGAYGYTF. This chain links TRBV7-9 with TRBJ1-2, with TRBD1 matching over 9 bases. The CDR3 runs 16 residues. Germline CDR1 and CDR2: SEHNR and FQNEAQ (reference sequence). V shed 1 base, J shed 5 bases, and the junction held 8 bases outside the gene matches. Complete variable domain (other parts from reference TRBV7-9 and TRBJ1-2): DTGVSQNPRHKITKRGQNVTFRCDPISEHNRLYWYRQTLGQGPEFLTYFQNEAQLEKSRLLSDRFSAERPKGSFSTLEIQRTEQGDSAMYLCASSLGGPQGAYGYTFGSGTRLTVV.